The TCR beta chain under discussion was sequenced for a study of shared clonotypes between healthy human individuals. This clone was counted once. Its antigen is as yet unknown. Repertoires were generated with immunoSEQ multiplex PCR, while TCRdb's copy carries only in-frame clones and drops some. Of about 2.2 million clones in the sample, about 94% were seen once. Study findings and constraints: As a rule, naive subsets had a larger estimated richness than memory subsets.

CD45RO-negative CD8 cells positively selected for CCR7 made up the naive population, which excluded terminally differentiated effector memory CD45RA+ cells. The source material was naive CD8+ T cells from PBMCs. The receptor was isolated from a man younger than 30 in good health. Some clones in this sample may be carry-over from other donors' samples.

For the CDR3, the DNA is TGTGCCAGCCGGACAGCTAGCACAGATACGCAGTATTTT. Residues: CASRTASTDTQYF. V and J are TRBV7-9 and TRBJ2-3; TRBD1 might be the D (6 bases). The germline CDR1 and CDR2 sequences are SEHNR and FQNEAQ (reference sequence). CDR3 length: 13 amino acids. V shed 8 bases and J shed 0 bases, with 9 bases lying between them. Variable domain in full (rest from reference TRBV7-9 and TRBJ2-3): DTGVSQNPRHKITKRGQNVTFRCDPISEHNRLYWYRQTLGQGPEFLTYFQNEAQLEKSRLLSDRFSAERPKGSFSTLEIQRTEQGDSAMYLCASRTASTDTQYFGPGTRLTVL.